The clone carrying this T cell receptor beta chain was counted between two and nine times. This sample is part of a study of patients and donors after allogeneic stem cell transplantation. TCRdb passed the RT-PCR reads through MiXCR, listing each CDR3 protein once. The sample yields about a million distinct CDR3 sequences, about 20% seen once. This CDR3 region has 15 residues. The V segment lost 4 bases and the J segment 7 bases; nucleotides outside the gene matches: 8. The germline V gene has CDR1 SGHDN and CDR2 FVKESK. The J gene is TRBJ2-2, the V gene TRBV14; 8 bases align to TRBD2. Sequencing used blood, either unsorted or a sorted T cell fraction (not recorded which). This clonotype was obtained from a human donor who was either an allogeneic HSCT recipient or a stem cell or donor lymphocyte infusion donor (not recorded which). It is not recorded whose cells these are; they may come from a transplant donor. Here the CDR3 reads CASSPTSGLGGELFF. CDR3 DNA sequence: TGTGCCAGCAGCCCAACTAGCGGCCTCGGCGGGGAGCTGTTTTTT.